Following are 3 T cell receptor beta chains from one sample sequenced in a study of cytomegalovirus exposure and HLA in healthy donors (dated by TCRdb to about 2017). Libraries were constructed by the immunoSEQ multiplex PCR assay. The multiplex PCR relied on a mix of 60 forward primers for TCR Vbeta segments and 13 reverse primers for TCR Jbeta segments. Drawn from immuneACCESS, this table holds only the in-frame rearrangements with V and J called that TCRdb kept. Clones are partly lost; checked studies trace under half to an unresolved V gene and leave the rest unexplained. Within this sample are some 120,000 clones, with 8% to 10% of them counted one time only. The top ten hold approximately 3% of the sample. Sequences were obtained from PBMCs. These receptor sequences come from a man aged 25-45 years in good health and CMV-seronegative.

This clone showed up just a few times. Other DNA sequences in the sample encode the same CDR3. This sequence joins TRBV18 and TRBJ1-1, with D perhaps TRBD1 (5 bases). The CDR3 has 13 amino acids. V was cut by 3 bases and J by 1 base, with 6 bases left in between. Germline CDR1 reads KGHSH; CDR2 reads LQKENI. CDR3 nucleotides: TGTGCCAGCTCACCCCAGGGGAACACTGAAGCTTTCTTT. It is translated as CASSPQGNTEAFF.

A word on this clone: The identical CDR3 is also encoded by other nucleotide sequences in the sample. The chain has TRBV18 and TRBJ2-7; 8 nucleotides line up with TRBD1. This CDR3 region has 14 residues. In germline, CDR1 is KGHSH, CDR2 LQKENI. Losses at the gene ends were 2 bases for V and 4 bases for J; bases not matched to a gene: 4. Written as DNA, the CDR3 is TGTGCCAGCTCACCAGGGACAGGAACTTACGAGCAGTACTTC. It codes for CASSPGTGTYEQYF.

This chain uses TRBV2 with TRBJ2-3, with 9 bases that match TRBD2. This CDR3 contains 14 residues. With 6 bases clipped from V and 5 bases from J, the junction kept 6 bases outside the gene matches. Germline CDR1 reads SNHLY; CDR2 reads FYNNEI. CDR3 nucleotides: TGTGCCAGCAGCCCGGGACTAGCAGGAGATACGCAGTATTTT. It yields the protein CASSPGLAGDTQYF.